This T cell receptor beta chain emerged from a study of Ad26.COV2.S vaccination and SARS-CoV-2 variants. Points from the study as a whole: Responses of T cells in total may have been underestimated by the TCR breadth and depth analyses. Reports say spike-specific CD8+ and CD4+ T cell responses covered substantial breadth after vaccination. Spike-specific TCR breadth was greater after Ad26.COV2.S than placebo. Measurement of non-spike TCR breadth gave similar results in vaccine and placebo recipients.

Assay: immunoSEQ multiplex PCR; the TCRdb copy retains only in-frame clones and omits some. This table holds over 110,000 clones, roughly 88% found once. In regard to this clone: Its antigen is not identified.

Germline V gene sequence: CDR1 SGHNT, CDR2 YYREEE (reference sequence). The CDR3 is made up of 14 amino acids. Trimming cost V 0 bases and J 4 bases, with 10 bases left between them. The chain links TRBV5-4 to TRBJ1-2; no clear D. Sequenced here: peripheral blood, sampled after recovery from COVID-19. The clonotype originates from a human donor who had recovered from COVID-19. CDR3 in DNA: TGTGCCAGCAGCTTGGCCTTGGCAGTCTATGGCTACACCTTC. Its protein product is CASSLALAVYGYTF.